The rows below give T cell receptor beta chains drawn from one sample of a study of T cell repertoires in cytomegalovirus infection. MiXCR was run by TCRdb on the reads, yielding one entry per CDR3 protein. The sample lists around 770,000 distinct CDR3 sequences, 29% occurring once. Their target antigens are unknown. The material sequenced was cultured CD8+ T cells from PBMCs, taken from culture after CMV antigen stimulation. The receptors were sampled from a human donor in good health (CMV status not recorded). Some clones in this sample may be carry-over from other donors' samples. Both conserved end residues are part of each CDR3. D genes are given only for firm matches. Part of the rows lack a size; the others show once, few, many or a class for expanded clones.

v_gene	abundance	j_gene	d_gene	CDR3nt	CDR3aa
TRBV4-1	NA	TRBJ2-3	TRBD2	TGCGCCAGCAGCCAAGACGGGCGGGGGGGCACAGATACGCAGTATTTT	CASSQDGRGGTDTQYF
TRBV7-9	few	TRBJ1-4	NA	TGTGCCAGCAGCTTACAAGGGATTAATGAAAAACTGTTTTTT	CASSLQGINEKLFF
TRBV7-2	many	TRBJ2-1	NA	TGTGCCAGCAGCGGGAAGGGTATTCACAATGAGCAGTTCTTC	CASSGKGIHNEQFF
TRBV12-3/TRBV12-4	NA	TRBJ2-1	TRBD1	TGTGCCAGCAGTTTCGCCCAGACAGGGAGCTCCTACAATGAGCAGTTCTTC	CASSFAQTGSSYNEQFF
TRBV6-6	NA	TRBJ1-1	NA	TGTGCCAGCAGATGGACCCCGGGGAATAGGGACACTGAAGCTTTCTTT	CASRWTPGNRDTEAFF
TRBV5-1	NA	TRBJ2-7	TRBD1	TGCGCCAGCAGCTTGATGGACAGGGGGCCGGACGAGCAGTACTTC	CASSLMDRGPDEQYF
TRBV12-3/TRBV12-4	many	TRBJ1-5	NA	TGTGCCAGCAGTCATCCTGGCAATCAGCCCCAGCATTTT	CASSHPGNQPQHF
TRBV28	NA	TRBJ2-5	NA	TGTGCCAGCAGACCTACAGTGACCGTAAAATTTGGACCCGCCCAGTACTTC	CASRPTVTVKFGPAQYF
TRBV12-3/TRBV12-4	few	TRBJ2-5	TRBD1	TGTGCCAGCAGCTCGGACAGGGGTCTCCAAGAGACCCAGTACTTC	CASSSDRGLQETQYF
TRBV6-6	few	TRBJ1-1	NA	TGTGCCAGCGAACAGGGGAACACTGAAGCTTTCTTT	CASEQGNTEAFF
TRBV11-3	few	TRBJ2-2	NA	TGTGCCAGCAGCCCCCCGACAGGCGGGGAGCTGTTTTTT	CASSPPTGGELFF